The present entry profiles one TCR beta chain with its context. Mismatch with germline at one junction end may stem from a read error. This sample is part of a study of blood T cell repertoires in COVID-19. About the research overall: The study drew acute and convalescent COVID-19 samples from the United States, Italy and Spain. T cells, B-cell-depleted T cells, or PBMCs supplied cDNA or gDNA.

CDR1 is MNHNS, CDR2 SASEGT, per germline. CDR3 length: 12 amino acids. Under the authors' procedure: For nucleated cells, counts were estimated from reference gene primer amplification. TCRdb's copy holds only in-frame clones and misses some; the assay was immunoSEQ multiplex PCR. The V and J calls and clone size come from that table; D and trimming were worked out from the DNA. Among about 240,000 clones, less than 90% were seen once, and the ten largest hold 6.2%. The chain employs TRBV6-1 and TRBJ1-2; no reliable D call. The TCR was taken from a man between 60 and 70 years old with acute or convalescent COVID-19. Sequencing input: peripheral blood. This CDR3 is CASREGSGGYTF. The CDR3 DNA is TGTGCCAGCAGAGAAGGGTCGGGGGGCTACACCTTC.